This T cell receptor (beta chain) was found in a study of blood T cell repertoires in COVID-19. The germline V gene encodes CDR1 SGHRS and CDR2 YFSETQ. The V gene end was trimmed by 4 bases and the J gene end by 1 base; junction bases not matched to a gene: 3. The CDR3 totals 16 residues. Libraries were prepared by immunoSEQ multiplex PCR; TCRdb keeps only in-frame clonotypes and omits some of them. Altogether just over 90,000 clones are present, 80% to 90% being singletons, with the ten largest covering 18%. The chain combines TRBV5-1 with TRBJ2-1; TRBD2 matches at 12 bases. The sample was peripheral blood. This TCR derives from a woman aged 80 or over with acute or convalescent COVID-19. The CDR3 protein is CASSRTSGESYNEQFF. The DNA for the CDR3 is TGCGCCAGCAGCCGGACTAGCGGGGAGTCCTACAATGAGCAGTTCTTC.